The clone carrying this T cell receptor beta chain was recorded many times. Its specificity is not known. The sample originates from a study of Graves' ophthalmopathy and Graves' hyperthyroidism. Across the study: Peripheral blood was obtained at first diagnosis, ahead of any treatment. Overall study findings and caveats: Blood contained most expanded thyroid clonotypes exceeding 0.001 frequency.

Amplification of the TCR beta CDR3 regions used RNA transcripts (as template). HTBI-primed first-round RT-PCR preceded second-round multiplex PCR. TCRdb re-called the multiplex PCR reads with MiXCR, one entry per CDR3 protein. The table lists 300,000 to 400,000 distinct CDR3 sequences, roughly 15% of them singletons. The CDR3 sequence is 14 residues long. CDR1 is SGHVS and CDR2 is FQNEAQ in the germline V gene. Trimming shortened V by 5 bases and J by 0 bases, and 11 bases separated the two germline ends. The sequenced sample consisted of peripheral blood. The chain uses TRBV7-8 and TRBJ2-7; tentative D call: TRBD1 (5 bases). The receptor was derived from an adult man with Graves' ophthalmopathy. The CDR3 loop reads CASSPQGSSYEQYF. The DNA of the CDR3 is TGTGCCAGCAGCCCCCAGGGAAGCTCCTACGAGCAGTACTTC.